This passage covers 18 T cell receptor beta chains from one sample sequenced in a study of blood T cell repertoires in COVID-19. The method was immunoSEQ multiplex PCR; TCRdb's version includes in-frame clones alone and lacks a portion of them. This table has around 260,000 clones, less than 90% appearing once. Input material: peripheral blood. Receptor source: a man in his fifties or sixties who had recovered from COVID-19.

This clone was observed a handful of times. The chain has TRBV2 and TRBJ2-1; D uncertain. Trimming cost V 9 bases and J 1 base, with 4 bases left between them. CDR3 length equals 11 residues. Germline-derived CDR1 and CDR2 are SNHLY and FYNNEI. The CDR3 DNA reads TGTGCCAGTCGTTCCTACAATGAGCAGTTCTTC. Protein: CASRSYNEQFF.

The chain's CDR3 is CASRKGQGYTEAFF. Here the CDR3 DNA reads TGTGCCAGCAGGAAGGGACAGGGGTACACTGAAGCTTTCTTT. This chain connects TRBV27 to TRBJ1-1; 10 bases agree with TRBD1. The CDR3 sequence is 14 residues long. CDR1 MNHEY and CDR2 SMNVEV come from the germline V gene (reference sequence). The trim removed 6 bases at V and 3 bases at J, leaving 4 bases unmatched.

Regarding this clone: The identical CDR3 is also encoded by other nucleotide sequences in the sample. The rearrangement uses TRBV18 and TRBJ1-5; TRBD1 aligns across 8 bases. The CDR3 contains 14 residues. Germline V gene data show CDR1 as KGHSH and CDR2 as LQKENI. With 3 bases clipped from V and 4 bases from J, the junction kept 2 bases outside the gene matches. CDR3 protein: CASSPGTGNQPQHF. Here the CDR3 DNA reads TGTGCCAGCTCACCGGGGACAGGTAATCAGCCCCAGCATTTT.

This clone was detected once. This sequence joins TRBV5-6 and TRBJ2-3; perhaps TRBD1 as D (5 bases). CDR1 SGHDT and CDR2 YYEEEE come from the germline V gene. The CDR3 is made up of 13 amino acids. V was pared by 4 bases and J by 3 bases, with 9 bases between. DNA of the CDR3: TGTGCCAGCAGCGCCCGACAGACAGATACGCAGTATTTT. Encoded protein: CASSARQTDTQYF.

The CDR3 DNA reads TGTGCCAGCAGTGAAATTTGGACTAGAAATGAGCAGTTCTTC. Its protein is CASSEIWTRNEQFF. The chain combines TRBV2 with TRBJ2-1; 7 nucleotides match TRBD2. CDR1 is SNHLY, CDR2 FYNNEI, per germline. V lost 2 bases, J lost 7 bases, and 5 bases stayed unmatched. The CDR3 is 14 residues long.

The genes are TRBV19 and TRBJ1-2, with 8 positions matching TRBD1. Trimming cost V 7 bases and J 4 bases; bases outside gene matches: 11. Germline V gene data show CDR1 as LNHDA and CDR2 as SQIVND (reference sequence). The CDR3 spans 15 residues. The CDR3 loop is CASTGPTGDGYGYTF. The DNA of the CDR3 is TGTGCCAGTACTGGTCCGACAGGGGACGGCTATGGCTACACCTTC.

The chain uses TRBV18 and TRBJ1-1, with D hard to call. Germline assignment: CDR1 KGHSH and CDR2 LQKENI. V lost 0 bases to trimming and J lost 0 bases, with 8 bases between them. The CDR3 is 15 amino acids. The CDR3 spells CASSPPARVNTEAFF. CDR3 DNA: TGTGCCAGCTCACCACCGGCCCGTGTGAACACTGAAGCTTTCTTT.

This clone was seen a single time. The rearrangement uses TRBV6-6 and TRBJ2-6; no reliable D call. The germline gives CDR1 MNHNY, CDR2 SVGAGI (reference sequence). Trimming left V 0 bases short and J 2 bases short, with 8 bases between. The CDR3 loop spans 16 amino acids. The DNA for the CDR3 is TGTGCCAGCAGTTACTCGAGTACGGCTGGGGCCAACGTCCTGACTTTC. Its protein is CASSYSSTAGANVLTF.

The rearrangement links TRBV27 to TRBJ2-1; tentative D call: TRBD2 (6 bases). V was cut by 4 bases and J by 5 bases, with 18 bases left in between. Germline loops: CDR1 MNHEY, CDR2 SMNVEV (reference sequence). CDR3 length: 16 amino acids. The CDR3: CASSSPLRGDHNEQFF. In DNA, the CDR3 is TGTGCCAGCAGTTCACCTCTCCGCGGGGACCACAATGAGCAGTTCTTC.

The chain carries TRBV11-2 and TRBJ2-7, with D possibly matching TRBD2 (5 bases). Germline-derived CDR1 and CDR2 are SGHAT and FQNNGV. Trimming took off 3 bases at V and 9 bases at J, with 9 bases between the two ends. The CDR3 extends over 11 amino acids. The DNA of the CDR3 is TGTGCCAGCAGCTTTAGCGCTGGGCAGTACTTC. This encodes CASSFSAGQYF.

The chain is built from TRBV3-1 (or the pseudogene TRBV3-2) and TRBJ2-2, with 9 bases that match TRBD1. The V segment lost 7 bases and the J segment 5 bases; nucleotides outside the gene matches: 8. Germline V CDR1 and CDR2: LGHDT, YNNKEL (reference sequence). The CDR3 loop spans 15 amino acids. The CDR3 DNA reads TGTGCCAGCAACCCGGGACAGGGATTTACCGGGGAGCTGTTTTTT. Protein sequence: CASNPGQGFTGELFF.

CDR3 amino acids: CSVVAGTYEQYF. The CDR3 nucleotides read TGCAGCGTTGTGGCAGGGACCTACGAGCAGTACTTC. V and J are TRBV29-1 and TRBJ2-7, with TRBD1 as a possible D gene (5 bases). From germline, CDR1 is SQVTM and CDR2 ANQGSEA. V was pared by 4 bases and J by 2 bases, with 9 bases between. This CDR3 region has 12 residues.

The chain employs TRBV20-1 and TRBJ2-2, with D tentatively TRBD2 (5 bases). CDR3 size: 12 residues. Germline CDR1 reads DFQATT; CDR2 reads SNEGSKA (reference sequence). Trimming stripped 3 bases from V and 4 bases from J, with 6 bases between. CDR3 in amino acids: CSASGGTGELFF. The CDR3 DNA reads TGCAGTGCTAGTGGAGGCACCGGGGAGCTGTTTTTT.

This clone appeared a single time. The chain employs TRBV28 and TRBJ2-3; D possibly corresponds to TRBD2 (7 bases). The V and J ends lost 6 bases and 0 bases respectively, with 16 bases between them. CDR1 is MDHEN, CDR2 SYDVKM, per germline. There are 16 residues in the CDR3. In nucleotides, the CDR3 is TGTGCCAGCAGAAGGGGGAGGGGGACTAGCACAGATACGCAGTATTTT. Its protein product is CASRRGRGTSTDTQYF. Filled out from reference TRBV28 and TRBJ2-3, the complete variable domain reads DVKVTQSSRYLVKRTGEKVFLECVQDMDHENMFWYRQDPGLGLRLIYFSYDVKMKEKGDIPEGYSVSREKKERFSLILESASTNQTSMYLCASRRGRGTSTDTQYFGPGTRLTVL.

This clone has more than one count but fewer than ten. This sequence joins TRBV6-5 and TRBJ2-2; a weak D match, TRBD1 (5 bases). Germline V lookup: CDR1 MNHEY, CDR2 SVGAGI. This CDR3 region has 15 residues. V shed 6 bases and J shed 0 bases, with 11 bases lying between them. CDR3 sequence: CASRLDTANTGELFF. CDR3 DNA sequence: TGTGCCAGCAGATTGGACACCGCGAACACCGGGGAGCTGTTTTTT.

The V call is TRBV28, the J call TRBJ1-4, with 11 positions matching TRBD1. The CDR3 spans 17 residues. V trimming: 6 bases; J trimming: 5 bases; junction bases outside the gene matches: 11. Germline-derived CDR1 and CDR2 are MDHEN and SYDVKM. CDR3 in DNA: TGTGCCAGCAGCCCGGGACAGGGGGTTTCCCTCAATGAAAAACTGTTTTTT. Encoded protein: CASSPGQGVSLNEKLFF.

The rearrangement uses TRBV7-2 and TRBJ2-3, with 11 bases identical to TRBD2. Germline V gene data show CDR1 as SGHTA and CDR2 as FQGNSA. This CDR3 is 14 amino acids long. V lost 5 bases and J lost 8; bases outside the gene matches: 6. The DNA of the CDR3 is TGTGCCAGCAGCACACTAGCGGGGGCCTCTACGCAGTATTTT. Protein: CASSTLAGASTQYF. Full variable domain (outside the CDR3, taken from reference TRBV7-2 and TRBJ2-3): GAGVSQSPSNKVTEKGKDVELRCDPISGHTALYWYRQSLGQGLEFLIYFQGNSAPDKSGLPSDRFSAERTGGSVSTLTIQRTQQEDSAVYLCASSTLAGASTQYFGPGTRLTVL.

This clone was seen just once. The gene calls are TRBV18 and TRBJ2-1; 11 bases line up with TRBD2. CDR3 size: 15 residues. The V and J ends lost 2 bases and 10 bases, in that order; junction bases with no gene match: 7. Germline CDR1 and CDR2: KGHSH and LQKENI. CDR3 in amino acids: CASSPGTSGTTEQFF. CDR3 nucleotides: TGTGCCAGCTCACCAGGGACTAGCGGAACTACCGAGCAGTTCTTC. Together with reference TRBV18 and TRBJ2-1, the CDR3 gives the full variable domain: NAGVMQNPRHLVRRRGQEARLRCSPMKGHSHVYWYRQLPEEGLKFMVYLQKENIIDESGMPKERFSAEFPKEGPSILRIQQVVRGDSAAYFCASSPGTSGTTEQFFGPGTRLTVL.